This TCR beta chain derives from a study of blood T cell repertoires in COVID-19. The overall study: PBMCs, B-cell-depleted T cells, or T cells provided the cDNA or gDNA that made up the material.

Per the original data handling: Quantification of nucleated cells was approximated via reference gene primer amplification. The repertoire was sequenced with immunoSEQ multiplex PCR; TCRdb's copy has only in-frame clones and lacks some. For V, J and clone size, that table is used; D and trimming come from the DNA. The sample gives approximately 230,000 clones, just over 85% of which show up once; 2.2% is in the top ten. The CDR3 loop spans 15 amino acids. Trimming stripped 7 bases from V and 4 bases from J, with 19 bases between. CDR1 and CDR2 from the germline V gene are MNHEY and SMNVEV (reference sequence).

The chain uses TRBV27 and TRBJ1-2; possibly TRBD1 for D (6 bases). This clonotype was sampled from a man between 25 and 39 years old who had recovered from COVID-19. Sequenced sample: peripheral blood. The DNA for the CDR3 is TGTGCCAGCACCATCACCCCGGGACATATCTATGGCTACACCTTC. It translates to CASTITPGHIYGYTF.